The 5 T cell receptor beta chains in this list originate from one sample, sequenced in a study of T-cell memory formation after mild COVID-19. TCRdb independently ran MiXCR on the 5' RACE reads; one entry per CDR3 protein. In the table there are 350,000 to 500,000 distinct CDR3 sequences, 23% of which are singletons. The sequenced sample consisted of PBMCs or a T cell subset sorted from them (not recorded which). The receptors were sampled from an adult woman who had mild COVID-19 (a few samples of this study predate the infection). Cell type and time point are not known.

V usage is TRBV7-9 and J usage is TRBJ2-7; D may be TRBD2 (6 bases). The length of the CDR3 is 12 residues. The V gene's germline CDR1 is SEHNR and CDR2 FQNEAQ (reference sequence). The ends were cut back, 5 bases at V and 7 bases at J, with 12 bases in the middle. CDR3 in DNA: TGTGCCAGCAGCACGCCGGGGAGGGAGCAGTACTTC. Translating it yields CASSTPGREQYF.

The chain combines TRBV7-6 with TRBJ2-3, with a tentative D call TRBD1 (5 bases). The length of the CDR3 is 16 residues. Germline V gene data show CDR1 as SGHVS and CDR2 as FNYEAQ. V gave up 4 bases and J gave up 0 bases, with 14 bases separating them. CDR3 in DNA: TGTGCCAGCAGCTCACAGGTGCGAACTAGCACAGATACGCAGTATTTT. Translation: CASSSQVRTSTDTQYF.

This clonotype has a handful of counts. The gene calls are TRBV15 and TRBJ2-1, with 8 bases that match TRBD1. The V gene's germline CDR1 is LNHNV and CDR2 YYDKDF (reference sequence). This CDR3 is 18 amino acids long. V dropped 1 base and J dropped 6; count of bases not matched to a gene: 14. CDR3 amino acids: CATSRVSVVTGGRNEQFF. DNA for the CDR3: TGTGCCACCAGCAGAGTGAGTGTGGTCACAGGGGGTCGCAATGAGCAGTTCTTC.

The chain combines TRBV5-1 with TRBJ2-7; a weak D match, TRBD2 (5 bases). Trimming shortened V by 4 bases and J by 1 base, and 21 bases separated the two germline ends. CDR1 is SGHRS and CDR2 is YFSETQ in the germline V gene. The CDR3 length is 17 residues. The DNA of the CDR3 is TGCGCCAGCAGCCTGAGGTTATCGAGCGGCGTATCCTACGAGCAGTACTTC. Translated, it gives CASSLRLSSGVSYEQYF.

The genes are TRBV5-1 and TRBJ2-3; 16 nucleotides agree with TRBD2. V was clipped by 3 bases and J by 5 bases; unmatched bases: 6. CDR1 is SGHRS, CDR2 YFSETQ, per germline. The CDR3 contains 17 residues. DNA for the CDR3: TGCGCCAGCAGCTCGGGGACTAGCGGGGGGGCTTTAGATACGCAGTATTTT. Its translation is CASSSGTSGGALDTQYF. Full variable domain (remainder filled in from reference TRBV5-1 and TRBJ2-3): KAGVTQTPRYLIKTRGQQVTLSCSPISGHRSVSWYQQTPGQGLQFLFEYFSETQRNKGNFPGRFSGRQFSNSRSEMNVSTLELGDSALYLCASSSGTSGGALDTQYFGPGTRLTVL.